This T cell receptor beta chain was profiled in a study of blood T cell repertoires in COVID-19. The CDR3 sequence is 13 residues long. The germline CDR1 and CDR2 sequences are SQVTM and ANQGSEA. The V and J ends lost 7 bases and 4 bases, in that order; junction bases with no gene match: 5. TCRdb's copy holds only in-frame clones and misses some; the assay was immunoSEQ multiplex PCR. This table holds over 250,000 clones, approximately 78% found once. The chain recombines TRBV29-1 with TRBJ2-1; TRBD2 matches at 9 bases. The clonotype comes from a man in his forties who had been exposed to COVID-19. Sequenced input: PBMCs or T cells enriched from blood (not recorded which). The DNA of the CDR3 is TGCAGCGCTGGGACTAGCTATTACAATGAGCAGTTCTTC. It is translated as CSAGTSYYNEQFF.